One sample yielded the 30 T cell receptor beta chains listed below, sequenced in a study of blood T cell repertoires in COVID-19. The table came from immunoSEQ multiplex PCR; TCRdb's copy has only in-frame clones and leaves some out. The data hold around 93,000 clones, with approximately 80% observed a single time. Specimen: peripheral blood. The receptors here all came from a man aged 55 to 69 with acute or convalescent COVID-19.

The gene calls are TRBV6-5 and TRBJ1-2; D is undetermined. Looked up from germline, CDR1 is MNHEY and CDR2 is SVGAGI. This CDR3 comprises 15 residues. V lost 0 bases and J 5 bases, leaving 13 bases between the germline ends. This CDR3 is CASSYSEGGSYGYTF. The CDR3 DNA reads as TGTGCCAGCAGTTACTCCGAGGGAGGGTCTTATGGCTACACCTTC.

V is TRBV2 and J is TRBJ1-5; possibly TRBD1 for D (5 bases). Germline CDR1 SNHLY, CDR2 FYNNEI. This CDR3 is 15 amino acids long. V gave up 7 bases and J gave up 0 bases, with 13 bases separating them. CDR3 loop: CASKQDNYSNQPQHF. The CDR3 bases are TGTGCCAGCAAACAGGACAATTATAGCAATCAGCCCCAGCATTTT.

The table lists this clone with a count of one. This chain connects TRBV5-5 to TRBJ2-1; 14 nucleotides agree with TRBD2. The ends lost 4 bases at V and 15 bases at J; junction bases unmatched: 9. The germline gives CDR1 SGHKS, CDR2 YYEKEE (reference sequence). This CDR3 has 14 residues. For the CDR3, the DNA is TGTGCCAGCAGCAAACTGGGACTAGCGGGGGACCTGTTCTTC. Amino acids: CASSKLGLAGDLFF.

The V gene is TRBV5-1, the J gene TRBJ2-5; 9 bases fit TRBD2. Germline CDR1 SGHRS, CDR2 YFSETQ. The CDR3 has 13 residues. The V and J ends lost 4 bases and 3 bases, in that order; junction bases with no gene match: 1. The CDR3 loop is CASSPSGEETQYF. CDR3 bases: TGCGCCAGCAGCCCTAGCGGGGAAGAGACCCAGTACTTC.

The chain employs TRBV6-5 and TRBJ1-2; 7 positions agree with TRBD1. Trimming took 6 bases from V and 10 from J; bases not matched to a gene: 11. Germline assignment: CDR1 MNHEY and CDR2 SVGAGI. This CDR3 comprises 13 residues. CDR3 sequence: CASSRTGVGHYTF. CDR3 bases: TGTGCCAGCAGCCGAACAGGGGTAGGGCACTACACCTTC.

This chain's CDR3 is CASSLRTSGRTNTGELFF. The CDR3 DNA follows: TGTGCCAGCAGCTTGCGGACTAGCGGGAGGACCAACACCGGGGAGCTGTTTTTT. The V and J genes are TRBV5-6 and TRBJ2-2; 14 bases are a match to TRBD2. The CDR3 is 18 amino acids. V lost 1 base, J lost 2 bases, and 4 bases stayed unmatched. Germline V gene sequence: CDR1 SGHDT, CDR2 YYEEEE.

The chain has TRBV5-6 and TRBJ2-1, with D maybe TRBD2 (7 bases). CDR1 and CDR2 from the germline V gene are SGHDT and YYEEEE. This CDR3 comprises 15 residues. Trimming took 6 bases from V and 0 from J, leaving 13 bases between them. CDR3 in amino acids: CASKGGVNSYNEQFF. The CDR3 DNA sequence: TGTGCCAGCAAAGGGGGGGTAAACTCCTACAATGAGCAGTTCTTC.

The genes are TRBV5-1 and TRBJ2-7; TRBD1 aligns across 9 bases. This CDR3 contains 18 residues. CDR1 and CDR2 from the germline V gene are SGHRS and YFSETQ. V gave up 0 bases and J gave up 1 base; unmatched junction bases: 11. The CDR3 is CASSLGKDRGVKSYEQYF. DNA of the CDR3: TGCGCCAGCAGCTTGGGAAAAGACAGGGGGGTAAAGTCCTACGAGCAGTACTTC.

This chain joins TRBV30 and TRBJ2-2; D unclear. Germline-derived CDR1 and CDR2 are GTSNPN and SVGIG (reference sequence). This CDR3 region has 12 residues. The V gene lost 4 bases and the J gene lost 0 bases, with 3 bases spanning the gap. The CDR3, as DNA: TGTGCCTGGAAGCCGAACACCGGGGAGCTGTTTTTT. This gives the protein CAWKPNTGELFF.

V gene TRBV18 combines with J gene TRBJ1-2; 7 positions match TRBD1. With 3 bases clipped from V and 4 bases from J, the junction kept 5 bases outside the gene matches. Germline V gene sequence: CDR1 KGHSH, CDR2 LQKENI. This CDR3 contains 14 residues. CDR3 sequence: CASSPGQDFYGYTF. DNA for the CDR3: TGTGCCAGCTCACCTGGACAGGACTTCTATGGCTACACCTTC.

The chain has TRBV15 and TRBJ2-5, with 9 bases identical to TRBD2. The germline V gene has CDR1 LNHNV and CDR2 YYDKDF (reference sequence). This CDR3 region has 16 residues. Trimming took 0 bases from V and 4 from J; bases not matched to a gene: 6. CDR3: CATSRELSGRTETQYF. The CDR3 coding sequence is TGTGCCACCAGCAGAGAACTAAGCGGGAGGACAGAGACCCAGTACTTC.

The CDR3 spells CASSLGTGAGAEAFF. CDR3 nucleotides: TGCGCCAGCAGCTTGGGGACAGGGGCCGGGGCTGAAGCTTTCTTT. This chain uses TRBV5-1 with TRBJ1-1; 9 positions match TRBD1. CDR3 length equals 15 residues. The V segment lost 0 bases and the J segment 6 bases; nucleotides outside the gene matches: 6. Germline V CDR1 and CDR2: SGHRS, YFSETQ. Full variable domain (outside the CDR3, taken from reference TRBV5-1 and TRBJ1-1): KAGVTQTPRYLIKTRGQQVTLSCSPISGHRSVSWYQQTPGQGLQFLFEYFSETQRNKGNFPGRFSGRQFSNSRSEMNVSTLELGDSALYLCASSLGTGAGAEAFFGQGTRLTVV.

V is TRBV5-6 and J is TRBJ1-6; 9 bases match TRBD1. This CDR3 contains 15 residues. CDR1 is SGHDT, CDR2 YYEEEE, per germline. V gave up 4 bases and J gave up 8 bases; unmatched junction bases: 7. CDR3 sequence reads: CASSKQGANYSPLHF. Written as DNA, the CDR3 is TGTGCCAGCAGCAAACAGGGGGCTAATTATTCACCCCTCCACTTT.

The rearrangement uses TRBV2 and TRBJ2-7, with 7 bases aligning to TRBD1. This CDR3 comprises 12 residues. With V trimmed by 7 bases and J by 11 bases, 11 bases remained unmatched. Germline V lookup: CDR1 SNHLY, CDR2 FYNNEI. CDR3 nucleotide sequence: TGTGCCAGCAATGGGCGACAGGGTCAGGAGTACTTC. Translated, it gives CASNGRQGQEYF.

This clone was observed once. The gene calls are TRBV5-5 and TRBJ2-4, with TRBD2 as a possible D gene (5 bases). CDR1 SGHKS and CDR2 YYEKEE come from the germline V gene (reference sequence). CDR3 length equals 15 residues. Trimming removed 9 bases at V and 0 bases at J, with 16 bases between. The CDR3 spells CATGIGYLAKNIQYF. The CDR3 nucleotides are TGTGCCACCGGGATAGGATACCTAGCCAAAAACATTCAGTACTTC.

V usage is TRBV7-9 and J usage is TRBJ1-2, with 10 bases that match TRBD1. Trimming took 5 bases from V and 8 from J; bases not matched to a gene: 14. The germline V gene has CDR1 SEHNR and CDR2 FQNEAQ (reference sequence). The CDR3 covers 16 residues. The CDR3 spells CASSPGTGDGGRGYTF. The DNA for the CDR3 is TGTGCCAGCAGCCCCGGGACAGGGGATGGAGGGCGAGGCTACACCTTC. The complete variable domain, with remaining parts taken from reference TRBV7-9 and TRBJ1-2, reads DTGVSQNPRHKITKRGQNVTFRCDPISEHNRLYWYRQTLGQGPEFLTYFQNEAQLEKSRLLSDRFSAERPKGSFSTLEIQRTEQGDSAMYLCASSPGTGDGGRGYTFGSGTRLTVV.

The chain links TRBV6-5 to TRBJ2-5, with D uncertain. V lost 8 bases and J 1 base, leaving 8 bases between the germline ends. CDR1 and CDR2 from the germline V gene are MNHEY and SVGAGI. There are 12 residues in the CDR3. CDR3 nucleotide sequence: TGTGCCAGCGCGGCTCCCCAAGAGACCCAGTACTTC. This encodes CASAAPQETQYF.

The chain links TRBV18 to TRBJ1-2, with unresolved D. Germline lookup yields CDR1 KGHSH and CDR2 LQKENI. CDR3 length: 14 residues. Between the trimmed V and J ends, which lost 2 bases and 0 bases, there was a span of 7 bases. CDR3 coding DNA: TGTGCCAGCTCACCAGACACCTCTAACTATGGCTACACCTTC. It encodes CASSPDTSNYGYTF.

The CDR3 coding sequence is TGTGCTAGTGGTTTGGTACAGGGAGGGAACGATGAGCAGTTCTTC. Protein: CASGLVQGGNDEQFF. The V call is TRBV12-5, the J call TRBJ2-1; TRBD2 might be the D (7 bases). Germline V gene lookup returns CDR1 LGHNT and CDR2 FRNRAP. The CDR3 sequence is 15 residues long. V lost 0 bases to trimming and J lost 8 bases, with 14 bases between them.

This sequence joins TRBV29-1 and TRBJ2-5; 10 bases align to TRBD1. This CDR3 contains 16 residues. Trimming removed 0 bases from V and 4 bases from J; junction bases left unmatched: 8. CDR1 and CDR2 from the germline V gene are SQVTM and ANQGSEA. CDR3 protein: CSVEDLGTGDTETQYF. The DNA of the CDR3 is TGCAGCGTTGAAGATCTGGGGACAGGGGATACAGAGACCCAGTACTTC.

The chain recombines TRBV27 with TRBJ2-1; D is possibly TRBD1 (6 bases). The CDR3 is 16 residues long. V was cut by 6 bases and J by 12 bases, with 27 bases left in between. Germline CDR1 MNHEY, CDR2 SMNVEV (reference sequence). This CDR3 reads CASSLQGTTGLGMQFF. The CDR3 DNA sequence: TGTGCCAGCAGCCTCCAAGGGACAACTGGCCTGGGCATGCAGTTCTTC.

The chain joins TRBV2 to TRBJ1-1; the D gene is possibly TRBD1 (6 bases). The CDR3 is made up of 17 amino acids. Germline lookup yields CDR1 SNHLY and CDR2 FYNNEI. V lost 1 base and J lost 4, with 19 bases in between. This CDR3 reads CASSEGGTGLTITEAFF. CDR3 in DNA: TGTGCCAGCAGTGAAGGGGGAACAGGGTTAACAATCACTGAAGCTTTCTTT.

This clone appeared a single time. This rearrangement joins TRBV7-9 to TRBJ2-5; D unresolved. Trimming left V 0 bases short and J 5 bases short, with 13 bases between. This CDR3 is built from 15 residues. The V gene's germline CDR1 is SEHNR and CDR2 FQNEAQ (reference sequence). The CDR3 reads CASSLASASVETQYF. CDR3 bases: TGTGCCAGCAGCTTAGCCTCGGCAAGCGTGGAGACCCAGTACTTC.

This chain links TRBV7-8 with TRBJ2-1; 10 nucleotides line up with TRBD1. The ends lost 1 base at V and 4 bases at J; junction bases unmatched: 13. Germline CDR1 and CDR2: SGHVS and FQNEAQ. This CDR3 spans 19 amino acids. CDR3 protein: CASSLGAGTGAPKYNEQFF. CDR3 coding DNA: TGTGCCAGCAGCTTAGGGGCCGGGACAGGGGCCCCGAAGTACAATGAGCAGTTCTTC.

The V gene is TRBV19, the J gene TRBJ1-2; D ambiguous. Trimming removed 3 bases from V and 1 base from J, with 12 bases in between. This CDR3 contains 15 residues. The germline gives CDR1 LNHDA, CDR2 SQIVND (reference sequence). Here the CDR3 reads CASSITGRVNYGYTF. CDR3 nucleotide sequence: TGTGCCAGTAGTATTACGGGGAGGGTTAACTATGGCTACACCTTC. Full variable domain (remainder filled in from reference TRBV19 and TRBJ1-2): DGGITQSPKYLFRKEGQNVTLSCEQNLNHDAMYWYRQDPGQGLRLIYYSQIVNDFQKGDIAEGYSVSREKKESFPLTVTSAQKNPTAFYLCASSITGRVNYGYTFGSGTRLTVV.

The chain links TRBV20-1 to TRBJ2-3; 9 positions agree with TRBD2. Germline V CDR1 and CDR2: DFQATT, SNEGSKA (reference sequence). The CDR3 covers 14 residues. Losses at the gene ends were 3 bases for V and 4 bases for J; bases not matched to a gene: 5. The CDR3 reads CSASRAGGPDTQYF. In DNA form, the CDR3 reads TGCAGTGCTAGTAGGGCGGGAGGGCCAGATACGCAGTATTTT.

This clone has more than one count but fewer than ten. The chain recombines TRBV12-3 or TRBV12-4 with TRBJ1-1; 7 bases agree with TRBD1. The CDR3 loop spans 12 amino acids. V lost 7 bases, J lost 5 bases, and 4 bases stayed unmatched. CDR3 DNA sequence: TGTGCCAGCATCCTACAGGGGACTGAAGCTTTCTTT. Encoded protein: CASILQGTEAFF.

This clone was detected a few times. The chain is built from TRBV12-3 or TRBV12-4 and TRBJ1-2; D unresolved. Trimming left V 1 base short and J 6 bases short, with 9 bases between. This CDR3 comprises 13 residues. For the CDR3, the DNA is TGTGCCAGCAGTTTAGGTATAGATCATGGCTACACCTTC. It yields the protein CASSLGIDHGYTF.

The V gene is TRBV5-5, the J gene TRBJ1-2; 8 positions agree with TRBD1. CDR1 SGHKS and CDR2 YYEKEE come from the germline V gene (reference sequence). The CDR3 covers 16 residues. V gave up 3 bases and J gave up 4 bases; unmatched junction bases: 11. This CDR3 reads CASSSLLTGTGYGYTF. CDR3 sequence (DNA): TGTGCCAGCAGCTCGCTCCTTACCGGGACAGGCTATGGCTACACCTTC.

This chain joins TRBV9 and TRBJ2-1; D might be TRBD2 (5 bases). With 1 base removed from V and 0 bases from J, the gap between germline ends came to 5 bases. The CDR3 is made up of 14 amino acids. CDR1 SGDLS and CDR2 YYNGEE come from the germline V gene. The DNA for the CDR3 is TGTGCCAGCAGCGTAACTAGCTCCTACAATGAGCAGTTCTTC. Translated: CASSVTSSYNEQFF. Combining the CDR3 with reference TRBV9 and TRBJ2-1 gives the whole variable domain DSGVTQTPKHLITATGQRVTLRCSPRSGDLSVYWYQQSLDQGLQFLIQYYNGEERAKGNILERFSAQQFPDLHSELNLSSLELGDSALYFCASSVTSSYNEQFFGPGTRLTVL.